The text below deals with one T cell receptor beta chain. Which antigen it targets is not known. No much larger clone is present one base from it, and per-base qualities are unavailable. The library was made by the immunoSEQ multiplex PCR assay. The multiplex PCR relied on a mix of 60 forward primers for TCR Vbeta segments and 13 reverse primers for TCR Jbeta segments. The CDR3 region of rearranged TCR beta genes was amplified from genomic DNA by a multiplex PCR assay. On the Illumina HiSeq System, the amplified TCR beta libraries were sequenced as 87-base-pair reads. Under the source paper's analysis protocol: Across the 670 or so repertoires, a later analysis counted 80 million or so unique TCR beta chains, some 11 million of which were shared by at least two donors. A nearest-neighbor algorithm error-corrected the raw reads and collapsed the reads into unique sequences, merging closely related sequences to remove PCR and sequencing errors. CDR3 sequences were aligned to IMGT reference sequences to assign V, D and J gene segments. Each retained sequence needed at least a six-nucleotide match to both a V gene segment and a J gene segment. Rearrangements were classified as productive when the CDR3 lacked stop codons and remained in frame with V and J, and all other rearrangements were classified as non-productive. Following IMGT convention, CDR3 was defined as the stretch from the second conserved V-encoded cysteine up to the conserved J-encoded phenylalanine. The earlier analysis of about 570 of the donors excluded any sequence lacking an unambiguous match to a single V gene segment. An earlier analysis of some 610 of the donors called V segments functional above 56.7% productive rearrangements and segregating when the between-donor standard deviation exceeded 5%. A statistical classification framework was built to diagnose cytomegalovirus status from the catalog of TCR beta chain sequences. In a later analysis, V and J genes were assigned by comparing TCR nucleotide sequences against IMGT/GENE-DB human TR gene sequences. The TCRdist pipeline was used in a later analysis to assign CDR3 sequences and most-parsimonious VDJ recombination scenarios. A later analysis defined each TCR beta chain by its CDR3 amino acid sequence plus V-gene family, and excluded reads lacking a unique V-gene family. As a way to deal with suspected cross-contamination and a sequencing artifact, a later analysis dropped hundreds of nucleotide sequences that were highly shared and had low generation probability. In a later analysis, a clonal expansion index for each public chain was calculated from normalized within-repertoire ranks of inferred template counts. Generation probabilities in a later analysis came from a VDJ recombination model fitted to out-of-frame rearrangements, and those results were checked against IGoR. In a later analysis, TCR-TCR, TCR-HLA and TCR-CMV co-occurrence was scored with hypergeometric tests, and a repertoire-size bias correction was applied to TCR pairs. To estimate false discovery rates, a later analysis permuted the HLA or CMV assignments 20 times. A later analysis grouped co-occurring TCRs with DBSCAN, adding TCRdist sequence similarity when clustering within HLA-allele-positive subsets. For co-occurrence clustering, repertoires with fewer than 30,000 or more than 120,000 public chains were excluded, along with roughly five repertoires with anomalous nucleotide sharing. The immuneACCESS repertoire file appears here via TCRdb, limited to in-frame rearrangements. These files lack a portion of the clones; in checked studies, under half of the deficit traces to unresolved V genes, and the cause of the others is not known. Clone size and the V and J calls come from that table; the DNA yielded D and trimming. In all, the sample holds under 200,000 clones, and approximately 83% of those were seen once. The ten biggest clones cover roughly 9.3% of the sample.

The data stem from a study of cytomegalovirus exposure and HLA in healthy donors (dated by TCRdb to about 2017). With regard to the full study: An earlier analysis of approximately 600 of the donors reported more than 250 Gb of sequence data and approximately 110 million unique TCR beta sequences from about 179 million T cells. Donor age, sex, ethnicity and CMV serostatus were compiled alongside the repertoire data. The study aimed to test whether signatures of past pathogen exposure could be identified by cataloging public T cell receptors. Typing coverage varied by locus: roughly 629-630 donors for A, B, C, DRB1 and DQB1; approximately 520 for DQA1; over 600 for DPA1; some 470 for DPB1. An early release that covered roughly 600 HLA-typed donors contained 300 to 350 gigabases of sequencing data and about 93 million unique TCR sequences. High-throughput TCR immunosequencing, statistical association of individual TCRs with disease status, and machine learning were combined to predict cytomegalovirus infection status. The genetic ancestry cluster associated with self-reported Caucasian donors included approximately 85% of the 350 to 500 genotyped donors. On average, roughly 240,000 unique TCR beta nucleotide sequences were sequenced per donor among more than 350 genotyped donors of the cohort, with around 19% of those sequences being non-productive. A handful of DR-DQ haplotypes were handled as single units for association and clustering because linkage in the cohort was strong. Every repertoire in the discovery cohort had been generated on one and the same sequencing platform. An earlier analysis of around 540 of the donors applied high-throughput TCR beta sequencing to assess whether each TCR beta V gene segment acted as functional or pseudogenic. In a later analysis, previously published TCR beta repertoires from about 640 donors were re-analyzed and high-resolution HLA genotyping was added so that TCR occurrence patterns could be studied. A separate validation cohort of roughly 130 different subjects was used in addition to the roughly 700-subject first cohort. Genome-wide SNP genotypes for about three fifths of the roughly 700 donors were used in a later genetic analysis, which treated that subset as a discovery cohort. In the later analysis, no new phenotypic data were used to find candidate immune exposures; instead, reliance was placed on TCR beta sequences and their occurrence across donors. Class I and class II HLA loci were covered by the typing at four-digit resolution. The study used immunosequencing to profile the T cell repertoires of hundreds of subjects and linked those repertoires to cytomegalovirus serostatus.

The cohort comprised some 730 healthy bone marrow donors. All cohort members were sampled while nominally healthy, although unrecorded immune exposures were likely present. The donor was CMV seropositive and was included in the group of 250 to 350 seropositive cohort members. Each donor provided a peripheral blood sample, and peripheral blood mononuclear cells were used for TCR beta sequencing. Genomic DNA was extracted from the blood cell samples with the Qiagen DNeasy Blood Extraction Kit. Including cysteine and phenylalanine, the CDR3 has 16 amino acids. The sequence is cut down to CDR3 DNA, 48 bases in frame from base 1. The germline V gene supplies CDR1 WSHSY and CDR2 SAAADI. V is cut back by 5 bases and J by 0 bases, with 6 bases in the junction unmatched. The study at large found these results: The study listed 150 to 200 TCR beta chains as associated with cytomegalovirus. An association between a missense DCLRE1C variant and V-gene and J-gene trimming of TCR beta chains was found in a later genetic analysis and replicated in an independent cohort. Correlated functional status among segregating V segments might reflect linkage disequilibrium, but an unknown experimental factor could not be ruled out. A later analysis found that TCR association rates varied across HLA loci, with DRB1 alleles showing the most associated TCRs and HLA-C alleles the fewest. In an earlier analysis of fewer than 700 of the donors, most TCR beta V segments appeared in productive rearrangements about 90% or about 30% of the time, broadly matching IMGT annotations. Seventeen rarely observed V segments, including chromosome 9 orphons, were excluded from the earlier analysis of some 590 of the donors because counts were too low. When HLA alleles, especially DR and DQ, strongly co-occurred, TCR associations were difficult to assign to individual alleles. The classifier was reported to diagnose cytomegalovirus status with high specificity and sensitivity in both the original and validation cohorts. The authors suggested that the approach could potentially be generalized to other disease states and immunological phenotypes. Some IMGT-functional V segments, including TRBV6-2 and TRBV6-3, could not be distinguished by the 87-base-pair reads and were therefore excluded. In a later analysis, several top co-occurrence clusters were reported to appear linked to parvovirus B19, influenza, CMV and Epstein-Barr virus. Compared with the approximately 700-donor mean, donors in an Asian-associated ancestry cluster had fewer N-insertions in productive TCRs, according to a later genetic analysis. Three of the identified cytomegalovirus-associated TCR beta chains were confirmed in vitro to be specific for cytomegalovirus antigens. In a later analysis, most CMV-associated TCR beta chains were found to appear HLA-restricted, with HLA associations seemingly driven largely by CMV exposure. The presence/absence analyses assumed that sequencing depth was roughly uniform across donors, and that assumption may not be true. Immune exposure information for the cohort was limited to CMV serostatus. This cohort had only TCR beta chains sequenced, and the lack of alpha or paired-chain data limited which features could be detected. Because HLA typing was unavailable for some donors at each locus, only the typed subset was used in association tests. Most TCR sequences were seen in very few donors, while some public TCRs were found in many individuals. A further reported finding was that TCR beta sequences accurately predicted the HLA-A and HLA-B alleles for most subjects in the first cohort. In a later analysis, over 15,000 TCR beta sequences were associated with specific HLA alleles at a false discovery rate of 0.05. In a later analysis, HLA-associated TCR beta chains were found to be more clonally expanded and to have lower generation probabilities than equally common non-associated chains. A group of highly shared sequence variants was considered likely to be a technical artifact of the sequencing pipeline.

Recombination connected TRBV10-2 to TRBJ2-5; TRBD1 matches 10 bases in the middle. Specimen: PBMCs. The sequence was obtained from a man aged 18 to 35 in good health and CMV-seropositive. The CDR3 protein sequence reads: CASSPLGQGNQETQYF. In nucleotide form, the sequence is TGCGCCAGCAGTCCTTTGGGACAGGGGAACCAAGAGACCCAGTACTTC.